These T cell receptor beta chains were read from a single sample in a study of T cells after yellow fever vaccination. TCRdb re-analysed the 5' RACE reads in MiXCR, keeping a single row per CDR3 protein. Among roughly 150,000 distinct CDR3 sequences listed, just over 6.5% were seen once. This specimen was CD4+ T cells sorted from PBMCs, taken 10 days after the yellow fever booster vaccination. Receptors were obtained from a man aged 30 to 39 who received the YFV17D yellow fever vaccine. CDR3s include the opening cysteine and the closing phenylalanine or tryptophan. D genes are given only for firm matches. Some rows mark clone size as missing; the rest say once, few, many or name a class of expanded clone.

j_call | v_call | d_call | clone_size | cdr3_aa | cdr3_nt
TRBJ1-3 | TRBV7-2 | - | few | CASSLQLLYGNTIYF | TGTGCCAGCAGCCTACAACTATTGTACGGAAACACCATATATTTT
TRBJ1-5 | TRBV20-1 | - | many | CSASSGPNQPQHF | TGCAGTGCTAGCTCCGGCCCCAATCAGCCCCAGCATTTT
TRBJ2-1 | TRBV7-3 | TRBD2 | many | CASSLGLAGGGEQFF | TGTGCCAGCAGCTTAGGGCTAGCGGGGGGTGGGGAGCAGTTCTTC
TRBJ2-1 | TRBV29-1 | TRBD2 | many | CSVQREGPYNEQFF | TGCAGCGTCCAGCGGGAGGGCCCCTACAATGAGCAGTTCTTC
TRBJ1-2 | TRBV6-1 | - | many | CASRKGGNYGYTF | TGTGCCAGCAGGAAGGGGGGGAACTATGGCTACACCTTC
TRBJ2-5 | TRBV6-1 | TRBD2 | many | CASSSTLTSGQETQYF | TGTGCCAGCAGCTCTACCCTGACTAGCGGCCAAGAGACCCAGTACTTC
TRBJ2-5 | TRBV7-2 | TRBD2 | many | CASSSGTGGQTQYF | TGTGCCAGCAGCTCCGGGACGGGAGGGCAGACCCAGTACTTC
TRBJ1-3 | TRBV4-3 | TRBD1 | - | CASSQQGQTSGNTIYF | TGCGCCAGCAGCCAGCAGGGACAGACCTCTGGAAACACCATATATTTT
TRBJ1-2 | TRBV5-1 | TRBD1 | many | CASSLGQDYYGYTF | TGCGCCAGCAGCCTAGGACAGGACTACTATGGCTACACCTTC
TRBJ2-5 | TRBV29-1 | TRBD2 | many | CSVVDSGRETQYF | TGCAGCGTTGTTGATTCCGGGAGGGAGACCCAGTACTTC
TRBJ2-1 | TRBV5-1 | - | many | CASRGSPSFNEQFF | TGCGCCAGCAGAGGTTCCCCTAGCTTCAATGAGCAGTTCTTC
TRBJ2-3 | TRBV30 | TRBD2 | few | CARQISGTTDTQYF | TGTGCCCGACAAATTAGCGGGACCACAGATACGCAGTATTTT
TRBJ2-1 | TRBV12-3/TRBV12-4 | TRBD2 | many | CASRYGSGSIPYNEQFF | TGTGCCAGCAGGTATGGTAGCGGGAGTATCCCCTACAATGAGCAGTTCTTC
TRBJ2-5 | TRBV6-1 | - | many | CASSFGTIIQQETQYF | TGTGCCAGCAGCTTTGGGACCATTATTCAACAAGAGACCCAGTACTTC
TRBJ2-7 | TRBV27 | - | many | CASSYIQGEQYF | TGTGCCAGCAGTTACATACAGGGCGAGCAGTACTTC
TRBJ2-1 | TRBV11-2 | - | many | CASSRGGLEQFF | TGTGCCAGCAGCCGTGGGGGCCTTGAGCAGTTCTTC
TRBJ2-3 | TRBV29-1 | TRBD2 | many | CSVGLAGSDTQYF | TGCAGCGTAGGACTAGCGGGATCAGATACGCAGTATTTT
TRBJ2-3 | TRBV6-5 | - | few | CASSYDPGTGRRDTQYF | TGTGCCAGCAGTTACGACCCGGGGACCGGGAGACGTGATACGCAGTATTTT
TRBJ2-2 | TRBV12-3/TRBV12-4 | - | many | CASRITGELFF | TGTGCCAGCAGAATCACCGGGGAGCTGTTTTTT
TRBJ2-5 | TRBV20-1 | - | many | CSARDFNLETQYF | TGCAGTGCTCGGGACTTCAACCTGGAGACCCAGTACTTC
TRBJ1-2 | TRBV5-1 | TRBD1 | many | CASSSGQGGNYGYTF | TGCGCCAGCAGCTCCGGACAGGGTGGGAACTATGGCTACACCTTC
TRBJ2-5 | TRBV6-6 | - | many | CASTRTSETQYF | TGTGCCAGCACCCGGACCTCAGAGACCCAGTACTTC
TRBJ2-3 | TRBV29-1 | - | few | CTLRTSLTDTQYF | TGCACCCTCCGGACTTCGCTCACAGATACGCAGTATTTT
TRBJ2-3 | TRBV4-3 | - | many | CASSQEGLSTDTQYF | TGCGCCAGCAGCCAAGAGGGACTGAGCACAGATACGCAGTATTTT
TRBJ2-7 | TRBV5-4 | TRBD1 | many | CASRSGTDPYEQYF | TGTGCCAGCAGATCCGGGACAGACCCCTACGAGCAGTACTTC
TRBJ2-5 | TRBV4-3 | - | many | CASSQDQGTQYF | TGCGCCAGCAGCCAAGATCAAGGGACCCAGTACTTC
TRBJ2-3 | TRBV29-1 | - | - | CSVDGASDTQYF | TGCAGCGTTGACGGGGCTTCAGATACGCAGTATTTT
TRBJ2-1 | TRBV18 | TRBD1 | many | CASSLERRQGGQFF | TGTGCCAGCTCACTCGAACGGCGACAGGGCGGGCAGTTCTTC
TRBJ2-1 | TRBV5-1 | TRBD2 | many | CASSLEVSPGGNEQFF | TGCGCCAGCAGCTTGGAAGTGTCGCCGGGGGGGAATGAGCAGTTCTTC
TRBJ2-7 | TRBV18 | TRBD2 | - | CASSPGLRFYEQYF | TGTGCCAGCTCTCCGGGACTAAGATTCTACGAGCAGTACTTC
TRBJ2-1 | TRBV20-1 | - | many | CSARPRDEQFF | TGCAGTGCTAGACCGCGAGATGAGCAGTTCTTC
TRBJ2-3 | TRBV20-1 | TRBD2 | - | CSASRRVLAGSVTDTQYF | TGCAGTGCTAGCCGAAGGGTACTAGCGGGATCCGTGACAGATACGCAGTATTTT
TRBJ2-5 | TRBV2 | - | many | CASSSDNQETQYF | TGTGCCAGCAGTTCCGACAACCAAGAGACCCAGTACTTC
TRBJ2-5 | TRBV7-2 | - | many | CAGSGSTGETQYF | TGTGCCGGAAGTGGGTCGACGGGAGAGACCCAGTACTTC
TRBJ1-2 | TRBV6-1 | TRBD1 | few | CASTSGGPRKDYGYTF | TGTGCCAGCACCTCAGGGGGCCCCAGAAAAGACTATGGCTACACCTTC
TRBJ2-3 | TRBV19 | - | many | CASSRQRTDTQYF | TGTGCCAGTAGTCGGCAGCGAACAGATACGCAGTATTTT
TRBJ1-2 | TRBV12-3/TRBV12-4 | - | many | CASTWGTLEGGYTF | TGTGCCAGCACTTGGGGGACCCTGGAAGGTGGCTACACCTTC
TRBJ2-6 | TRBV7-9 | - | few | CASPGSGANVLTF | TGTGCCAGCCCCGGAAGCGGGGCCAACGTCCTGACTTTC
TRBJ2-1 | TRBV11-2 | - | few | CASSLDWRNNEQFF | TGTGCCAGCAGCTTAGATTGGAGGAACAATGAGCAGTTCTTC
TRBJ2-1 | TRBV24-1 | TRBD2 | many | CATSDAAPSGRYNEQFF | TGTGCCACCAGTGACGCAGCCCCTAGCGGGAGGTACAATGAGCAGTTCTTC
TRBJ2-5 | TRBV15 | - | many | CATSRAWTVRDTQYF | TGTGCCACCAGCAGAGCCTGGACAGTCCGCGACACCCAGTACTTC
TRBJ2-1 | TRBV12-3/TRBV12-4 | TRBD2 | many | CASKSIAGGAFYNEQFF | TGTGCCAGCAAATCGATTGCGGGAGGGGCCTTCTACAATGAGCAGTTCTTC
TRBJ2-3 | TRBV30 | TRBD1 | - | CAWGPGGLTDTQYF | TGTGCCTGGGGCCCAGGGGGCCTCACAGATACGCAGTATTTT
TRBJ1-2 | TRBV29-1 | TRBD1 | - | CSVEGTGGARLSGYTF | TGCAGCGTTGAAGGGACAGGGGGCGCCCGGCTCAGTGGCTACACCTTC